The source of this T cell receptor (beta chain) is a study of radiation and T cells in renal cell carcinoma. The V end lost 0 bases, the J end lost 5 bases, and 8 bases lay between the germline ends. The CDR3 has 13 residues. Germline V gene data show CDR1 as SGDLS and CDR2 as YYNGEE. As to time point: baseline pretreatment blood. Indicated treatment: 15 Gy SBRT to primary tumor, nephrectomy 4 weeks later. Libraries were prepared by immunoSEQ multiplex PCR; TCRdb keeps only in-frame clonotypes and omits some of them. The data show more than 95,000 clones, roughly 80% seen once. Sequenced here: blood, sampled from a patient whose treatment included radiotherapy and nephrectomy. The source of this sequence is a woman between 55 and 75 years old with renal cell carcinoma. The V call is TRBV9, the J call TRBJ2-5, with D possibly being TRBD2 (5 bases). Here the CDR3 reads CASSVGGRETQYF. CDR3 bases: TGTGCCAGCAGCGTAGGAGGGCGGGAGACCCAGTACTTC.